The entry below describes one TCR beta chain. Its cognate antigen is unknown. A clone one base away is much larger, so this may be a read error. Germline V gives CDR1 MNHEY, CDR2 SMNVEV (reference sequence). This CDR3 is 14 amino acids long. This specimen belongs to a study of blood T cells in healthy people across ages. Study-wide results and caveats: Naive and antigen-experienced cells could not be conclusively compared, given unsorted PBMCs.

Together with a sample-barcoded 5' primer, a J-beta primer mix was included in a second PCR lasting about 7 to 11 cycles. Each CDR3 protein gets one entry after TCRdb re-called the 5' RACE reads with MiXCR. This table holds approximately 1.5 million distinct CDR3 sequences, around 35% found once. Specimen: blood. The source of this sequence is a woman in her thirties in good health. The chain employs TRBV27 and TRBJ2-5, with a weak D call TRBD2 (5 bases). CDR3 residues: CASNRRAEGETQDF. CDR3 DNA sequence: TGTGCCAGCAACCGTCGGGCAGAGGGAGAGACCCAGGACTTC.